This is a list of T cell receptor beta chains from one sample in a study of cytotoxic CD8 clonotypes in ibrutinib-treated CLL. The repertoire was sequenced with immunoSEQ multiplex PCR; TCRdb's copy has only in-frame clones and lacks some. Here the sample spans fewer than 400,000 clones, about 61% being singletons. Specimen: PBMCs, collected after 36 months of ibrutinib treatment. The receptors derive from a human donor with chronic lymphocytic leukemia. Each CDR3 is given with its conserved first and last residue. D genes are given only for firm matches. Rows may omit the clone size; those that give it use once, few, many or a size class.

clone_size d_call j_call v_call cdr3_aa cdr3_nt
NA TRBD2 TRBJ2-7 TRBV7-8 CASSSRSGVYEQYF TGTGCCAGCAGCTCCCGAAGCGGGGTCTACGAGCAGTACTTC
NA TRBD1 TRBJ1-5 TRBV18 CASSPATGDNQPQHF TGTGCCAGCTCACCAGCGACAGGGGACAATCAGCCCCAGCATTTT
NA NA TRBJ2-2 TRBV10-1 CASSRVGANTGELFF TGCGCCAGCAGCCGTGTGGGGGCGAACACCGGGGAGCTGTTTTTT
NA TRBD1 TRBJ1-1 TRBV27 CASSERQGMNTEAFF TGTGCCAGCAGTGAAAGACAGGGTATGAACACTGAAGCTTTCTTT
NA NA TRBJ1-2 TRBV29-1 CSVELSAGYTF TGCAGCGTTGAACTTAGTGCGGGCTACACCTTC
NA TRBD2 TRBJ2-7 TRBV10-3 CAIRTSASSYEQYF TGTGCCATCAGAACTAGCGCGAGCTCCTACGAGCAGTACTTC
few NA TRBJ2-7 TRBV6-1 CASSEGTAATYEQYF TGTGCCAGCAGTGAAGGGACTGCGGCTACCTACGAGCAGTACTTC
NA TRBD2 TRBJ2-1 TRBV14 CASSHWISGSVDEQFF TGTGCCAGCAGCCACTGGATTAGCGGGAGTGTTGATGAGCAGTTCTTC
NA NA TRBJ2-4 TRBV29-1 CSVGAIGAKNIQYF TGCAGCGTTGGGGCAATTGGGGCTAAAAACATTCAGTACTTC
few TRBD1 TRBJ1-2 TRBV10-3 CAISSWDSPKRYGYTF TGTGCCATCAGTTCCTGGGACAGCCCGAAGAGGTATGGCTACACCTTC
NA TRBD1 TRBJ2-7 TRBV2 CASSGDLQGATYEQYF TGTGCCAGCAGTGGAGACTTACAGGGGGCGACCTACGAGCAGTACTTC
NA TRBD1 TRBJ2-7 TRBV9 CASSLQGAREQYF TGTGCCAGCAGCCTTCAGGGGGCGAGGGAGCAGTACTTC
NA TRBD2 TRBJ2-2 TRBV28 CASSLGVAGGTGELFF TGTGCCAGCAGTTTGGGGGTAGCGGGAGGAACCGGGGAGCTGTTTTTT
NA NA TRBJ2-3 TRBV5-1 CASSLASQRSTDTQYF TGCGCCAGCAGCTTGGCCAGCCAACGAAGCACAGATACGCAGTATTTT
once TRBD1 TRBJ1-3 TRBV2 CASLTDREVGNTIYF TGTGCCAGCCTAACTGACAGGGAGGTTGGAAACACCATATATTTT
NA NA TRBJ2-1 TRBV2 CASSPRSFNEQFF TGTGCCAGCAGCCCAAGATCCTTCAATGAGCAGTTCTTC
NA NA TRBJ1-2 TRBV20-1 CSGKGLVGYTF TGCAGTGGTAAGGGCCTCGTAGGCTACACCTTC
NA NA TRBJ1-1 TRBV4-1 CASSQERLRVVHTEAFF TGCGCCAGCAGCCAAGAGCGACTCAGGGTGGTTCACACTGAAGCTTTCTTT
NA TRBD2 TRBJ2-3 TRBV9 CASSGGTSGSTDTQYF TGTGCCAGCAGCGGCGGGACTAGCGGGAGTACAGATACGCAGTATTTT
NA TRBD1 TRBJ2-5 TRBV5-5 CASSRSNRGETQYF TGTGCCAGCAGCAGATCCAACAGGGGAGAGACCCAGTACTTC
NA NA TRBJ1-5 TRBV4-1 CASSQDDQPQHF TGCGCCAGCAGCCAAGATGACCAGCCCCAGCATTTT
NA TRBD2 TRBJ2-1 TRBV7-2 CASSKWGLAGLSSYNEQFF TGTGCCAGCAGCAAGTGGGGACTAGCGGGACTAAGCTCCTACAATGAGCAGTTCTTC
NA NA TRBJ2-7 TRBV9 CASSGQGSQGTHEQYF TGTGCCAGCAGCGGCCAGGGATCTCAAGGGACCCACGAGCAGTACTTC
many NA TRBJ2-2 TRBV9 CASSLGAGELFF TGTGCCAGCAGCCTAGGGGCCGGGGAGCTGTTTTTT
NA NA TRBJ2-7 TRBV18 CASSSTFSGVYEQYF TGTGCCAGCTCATCAACTTTTTCAGGGGTCTACGAGCAGTACTTC
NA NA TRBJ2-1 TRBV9 CASSENRGGHEQFF TGTGCCAGCAGCGAGAACAGGGGAGGGCATGAGCAGTTCTTC
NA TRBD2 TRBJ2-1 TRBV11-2 CASSFNPGLAGNEQFF TGTGCCAGCAGCTTCAACCCGGGACTAGCAGGCAATGAGCAGTTCTTC
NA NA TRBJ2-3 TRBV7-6 CASSLVPGPTDTQYF TGTGCCAGCAGCTTAGTACCGGGGCCCACAGATACGCAGTATTTT
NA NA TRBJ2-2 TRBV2 CASSEVGGAPGELFF TGTGCCAGCAGTGAAGTTGGGGGGGCGCCCGGGGAGCTGTTTTTT
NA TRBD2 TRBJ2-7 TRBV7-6 CASSSYSGNGYEQYF TGTGCCAGCAGCTCGTACAGCGGGAACGGCTACGAGCAGTACTTC
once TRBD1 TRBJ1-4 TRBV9 CASSTDRGLFVEKLFF TGTGCCAGCAGCACCGACAGGGGGCTTTTCGTTGAAAAACTGTTTTTT
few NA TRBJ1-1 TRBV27 CASSAEQGRLGEAFF TGTGCCAGCAGTGCCGAACAGGGACGATTGGGTGAAGCTTTCTTT
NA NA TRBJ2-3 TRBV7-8 CASSVLGVADTQYF TGTGCCAGCAGCGTACTCGGTGTTGCAGATACGCAGTATTTT
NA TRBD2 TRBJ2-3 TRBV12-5 CASGSGTSGRTSTDTQYF TGTGCTAGTGGCTCCGGGACTAGCGGGCGAACAAGCACAGATACGCAGTATTTT
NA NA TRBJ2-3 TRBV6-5 CASSYSGSSFTDTQYF TGTGCCAGCAGTTACTCGGGAAGCAGCTTCACAGATACGCAGTATTTT
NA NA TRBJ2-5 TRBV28 CASKGGGHETQYF TGTGCCAGCAAGGGGGGGGGCCACGAGACCCAGTACTTC
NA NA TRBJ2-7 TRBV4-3 CASSPEGQGYEQYF TGCGCCAGCAGCCCGGAGGGCCAGGGCTACGAGCAGTACTTC
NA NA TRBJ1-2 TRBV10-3 CAIRGSSGYTF TGTGCCATCAGGGGGTCGAGTGGCTACACCTTC
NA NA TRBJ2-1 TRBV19 CASSILGAGSGDEQFF TGTGCCAGTAGTATTCTGGGGGCAGGGTCTGGGGATGAGCAGTTCTTC
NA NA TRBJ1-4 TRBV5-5 CASSLVTVGEKLFF TGTGCCAGCAGCTTGGTGACGGTTGGGGAAAAACTGTTTTTT
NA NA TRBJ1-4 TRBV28 CASTTGGKLFF TGTGCCAGCACCACCGGGGGAAAACTGTTTTTT
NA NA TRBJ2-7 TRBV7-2 CASSLHQGSEQYF TGTGCCAGCAGCCTACACCAGGGGAGCGAGCAGTACTTC
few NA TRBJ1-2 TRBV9 CASSAEITNYGYTF TGTGCCAGCAGCGCCGAGATAACTAACTATGGCTACACCTTC
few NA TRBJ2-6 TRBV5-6 CASSLVEAQGVLTF TGTGCCAGCAGCTTGGTGGAGGCCCAAGGCGTCCTGACTTTC
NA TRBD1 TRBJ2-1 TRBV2 CASSEVDVWTGAYNEQFF TGTGCCAGCAGTGAAGTGGATGTTTGGACAGGGGCCTACAATGAGCAGTTCTTC
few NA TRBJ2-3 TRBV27 CASSPRGARTDTQYF TGTGCCAGCAGCCCACGAGGGGCTCGGACAGATACGCAGTATTTT
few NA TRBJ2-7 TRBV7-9 CASSPPGTGTSEQYF TGTGCCAGCAGCCCCCCCGGGACTGGTACGTCCGAGCAGTACTTC
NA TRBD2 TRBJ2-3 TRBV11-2 CASSLGGGRAVDTQYF TGTGCCAGCAGCTTAGGAGGCGGGAGGGCGGTAGATACGCAGTATTTT
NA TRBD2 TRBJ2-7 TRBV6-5 CASRFSGSYEQYF TGTGCCAGCAGATTTAGCGGGAGTTACGAGCAGTACTTC
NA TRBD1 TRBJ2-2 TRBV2 CASPRTGTTGELFF TGTGCCAGCCCCCGGACAGGGACCACCGGGGAGCTGTTTTTT
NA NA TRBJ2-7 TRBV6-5 CASRRGGTYEQYF TGTGCCAGCAGAAGGGGGGGGACCTACGAGCAGTACTTC
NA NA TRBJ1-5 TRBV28 CASRSRLTGQPQHF TGTGCCAGCAGATCCCGATTGACAGGCCAGCCCCAGCATTTT
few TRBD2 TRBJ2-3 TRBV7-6 CASSRTSGRGTDTQYF TGTGCCAGCAGCCGCACTAGCGGGAGGGGGACAGATACGCAGTATTTT
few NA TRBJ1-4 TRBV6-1 CASRVGRAYEKLFF TGTGCCAGCAGGGTAGGCAGAGCGTATGAAAAACTGTTTTTT
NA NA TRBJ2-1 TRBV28 CASSDGSSYNEQFF TGTGCCAGCAGTGACGGGAGCTCCTACAATGAGCAGTTCTTC
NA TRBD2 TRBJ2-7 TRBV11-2 CASSLDQAGALYEQYF TGTGCCAGCAGCTTAGATCAAGCGGGGGCTCTCTACGAGCAGTACTTC
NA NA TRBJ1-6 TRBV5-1 CASSLAAAGGGSPLHF TGCGCCAGCAGCTTGGCCGCCGCAGGAGGTGGGTCACCCCTCCACTTT
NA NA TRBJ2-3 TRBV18 CASSPRLNTDTQYF TGTGCCAGCTCACCACGCCTAAACACAGATACGCAGTATTTT
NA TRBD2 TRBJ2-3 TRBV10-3 CAISERLAGSDTQYF TGTGCCATCAGTGAACGTCTAGCGGGGTCAGATACGCAGTATTTT